The rows below give T cell receptor beta chains drawn from one sample of a study of blood T cell repertoires in COVID-19. Generated by immunoSEQ multiplex PCR, the TCRdb table keeps only in-frame clones and is missing some. This table holds roughly 83,000 clones, about 83% found once. The sample consisted of peripheral blood. The receptors stem from a man aged 45-65 years with active COVID-19. Each CDR3 is given with its conserved first and last residue. Each record gives: V gene, clone size, D gene, J gene, CDR3 protein, CDR3 DNA. D genes are given only for firm matches. Size is omitted from some rows. Given values are once, few, many or a class for expanded clones.

v_gene: TRBV7-2; abundance: NA; d_gene: NA; j_gene: TRBJ1-4; CDR3aa: CASSLEGATNEKLFF; CDR3nt: TGTGCCAGCAGCTTAGAAGGGGCAACTAATGAAAAACTGTTTTTT
v_gene: TRBV24-1; abundance: NA; d_gene: NA; j_gene: TRBJ2-1; CDR3aa: CATSDSAGLGHYNEQFF; CDR3nt: TGTGCCACCAGTGATTCAGCAGGGTTAGGCCACTACAATGAGCAGTTCTTC
v_gene: TRBV7-9; abundance: NA; d_gene: NA; j_gene: TRBJ2-7; CDR3aa: CASSSPGGLANEQYF; CDR3nt: TGTGCCAGCAGCTCCCCAGGAGGCCTAGCGAATGAGCAGTACTTC
v_gene: TRBV29-1; abundance: medium-sized; d_gene: TRBD1; j_gene: TRBJ2-1; CDR3aa: CSVPGQGTFNYNEQFF; CDR3nt: TGCAGCGTCCCGGGACAGGGGACATTTAACTACAATGAGCAGTTCTTC
v_gene: TRBV7-2; abundance: NA; d_gene: NA; j_gene: TRBJ2-2; CDR3aa: CASSRGPGNTGELFF; CDR3nt: TGTGCCAGCAGCCGCGGGCCCGGGAACACCGGGGAGCTGTTTTTT
v_gene: TRBV7-9; abundance: NA; d_gene: NA; j_gene: TRBJ2-3; CDR3aa: CASSDSGTDTQYF; CDR3nt: TGTGCCAGCAGCGATAGCGGTACAGATACGCAGTATTTT
v_gene: TRBV5-8; abundance: NA; d_gene: NA; j_gene: TRBJ2-3; CDR3aa: CASSLAQTALTDTQYF; CDR3nt: TGTGCCAGCAGCTTGGCCCAAACAGCCCTAACAGATACGCAGTATTTT
v_gene: TRBV5-1; abundance: NA; d_gene: TRBD1; j_gene: TRBJ2-7; CDR3aa: CASSWGQSSYEQYF; CDR3nt: TGCGCCAGCAGCTGGGGACAGAGCTCCTACGAGCAGTACTTC
v_gene: TRBV7-8; abundance: NA; d_gene: NA; j_gene: TRBJ1-1; CDR3aa: CASSLVAGTEAFF; CDR3nt: TGTGCCAGCAGCTTAGTTGCCGGGACTGAAGCTTTCTTT
v_gene: TRBV11-1; abundance: NA; d_gene: NA; j_gene: TRBJ2-5; CDR3aa: CASSFAGEETQYF; CDR3nt: TGTGCCAGCAGCTTTGCGGGTGAGGAGACCCAGTACTTC
v_gene: TRBV6-5; abundance: NA; d_gene: NA; j_gene: TRBJ1-2; CDR3aa: CASSYGQKVSGYTF; CDR3nt: TGTGCCAGCAGTTACGGACAGAAGGTCTCTGGCTACACCTTC
v_gene: TRBV5-4; abundance: NA; d_gene: NA; j_gene: TRBJ1-2; CDR3aa: CASSTRGGNYGYTF; CDR3nt: TGTGCCAGCAGCACCCGCGGGGGAAACTATGGCTACACCTTC
v_gene: TRBV5-4; abundance: NA; d_gene: TRBD1; j_gene: TRBJ2-5; CDR3aa: CASSPSGGRQETQYF; CDR3nt: TGTGCCAGCAGCCCTTCAGGGGGCCGGCAAGAGACCCAGTACTTC
v_gene: TRBV5-5; abundance: NA; d_gene: NA; j_gene: TRBJ1-3; CDR3aa: CASSLMSGAGNTIYF; CDR3nt: TGTGCCAGCAGCTTGATGTCGGGGGCTGGAAACACCATATATTTT
v_gene: TRBV5-1; abundance: NA; d_gene: NA; j_gene: TRBJ1-1; CDR3aa: CASSLAQGRIDTEAFF; CDR3nt: TGCGCCAGCAGCTTGGCCCAGGGTCGGATAGACACTGAAGCTTTCTTT
v_gene: TRBV21-1; abundance: once; d_gene: NA; j_gene: TRBJ2-7; CDR3aa: CASSKGTAKPYEQYF; CDR3nt: TGTGCCAGCAGCAAAGGGACAGCTAAACCCTACGAGCAGTACTTC
v_gene: TRBV29-1; abundance: NA; d_gene: TRBD1; j_gene: TRBJ1-1; CDR3aa: CSVDRTGNTEAFF; CDR3nt: TGCAGCGTGGACCGGACAGGGAACACTGAAGCTTTCTTT
v_gene: TRBV11-3; abundance: NA; d_gene: NA; j_gene: TRBJ2-1; CDR3aa: CASSLETTDNEQFF; CDR3nt: TGTGCCAGCAGCTTAGAGACTACTGACAATGAGCAGTTCTTC
v_gene: TRBV7-2; abundance: once; d_gene: TRBD1; j_gene: TRBJ2-7; CDR3aa: CASSRGQGANYEQYF; CDR3nt: TGTGCCAGCAGCCGTGGACAGGGGGCGAACTACGAGCAGTACTTC
v_gene: TRBV5-1; abundance: NA; d_gene: NA; j_gene: TRBJ1-5; CDR3aa: CASSLEGSQDQPQHF; CDR3nt: TGCGCCAGCAGCTTGGAAGGCTCCCAGGATCAGCCCCAGCATTTT
v_gene: TRBV4-3; abundance: NA; d_gene: TRBD1; j_gene: TRBJ1-2; CDR3aa: CASSQDTGGSYGYTF; CDR3nt: TGCGCCAGCAGCCAAGATACAGGGGGCAGCTATGGCTACACCTTC
v_gene: TRBV4-3; abundance: NA; d_gene: NA; j_gene: TRBJ2-7; CDR3aa: CASSQDIRYEQYF; CDR3nt: TGCGCCAGCAGCCAAGATATCCGCTACGAGCAGTACTTC
v_gene: TRBV12-3/TRBV12-4; abundance: NA; d_gene: NA; j_gene: TRBJ1-4; CDR3aa: CASEDANRKLFF; CDR3nt: TGTGCCAGCGAGGACGCTAACAGGAAACTGTTTTTT
v_gene: TRBV6-5; abundance: NA; d_gene: NA; j_gene: TRBJ2-3; CDR3aa: CASSLKRGDTQYF; CDR3nt: TGTGCCAGCAGCCTCAAACGGGGAGATACGCAGTATTTT